The next 20 T cell receptor beta chains were all read from a single sample in a study of neurological immune-mediated disorders. Specified time point: longitudinal time-point 1 (baseline). MiXCR, applied by TCRdb to the 5' RACE reads, yields one record per CDR3 protein. The sample has some 68,000 distinct CDR3 sequences; about 13% are singletons. The sequencing sample was made of PBMCs. These receptors were obtained from a female donor with HTLV-1-associated myelopathy (HAM/TSP).

A few counts support this clonotype. The chain joins TRBV3-1 to TRBJ2-7, with 12 nucleotides matching TRBD1. The junction had 9 bases not matched to a gene; V was cut back by 8 bases and J by 7 bases. This CDR3 is built from 14 residues. Germline V gives CDR1 LGHDT, CDR2 YNNKEL (reference sequence). The CDR3 sequence is CASRRGTGGHEQYF. The DNA of the CDR3 is TGTGCCAGCCGAAGAGGGACAGGGGGCCATGAGCAGTACTTC.

This clonotype has ten or more counts. This chain links TRBV5-1 with TRBJ1-5; D might be TRBD1 (5 bases). V lost 3 bases and J lost 3, with 13 bases in between. CDR1 SGHRS and CDR2 YFSETQ come from the germline V gene. This CDR3 contains 15 residues. CDR3 in DNA: TGCGCCAGCAGCTGGATCGACAGTTCCAATCAGCCCCAGCATTTT. Translating it yields CASSWIDSSNQPQHF.

This clonotype was seen at least ten times. This chain links TRBV4-1 with TRBJ1-1, with 7 bases identical to TRBD1. The V gene end was trimmed by 1 base and the J gene end by 5 bases; junction bases not matched to a gene: 1. The CDR3 spans 13 residues. CDR1 is MGHRA, CDR2 YSYEKL, per germline. The CDR3 DNA is TGCGCCAGCAGCCAAGGACAGGGAACTGAAGCTTTCTTT. As protein: CASSQGQGTEAFF.

Many counts were recorded for this clonotype. This sequence joins TRBV20-1 and TRBJ1-1; D unresolved. The CDR3 runs 15 residues. Germline V gene data show CDR1 as DFQATT and CDR2 as SNEGSKA (reference sequence). V was clipped by 2 bases and J by 5 bases, with 18 bases between them. The CDR3 nucleotides are TGCAGTGCTAGAAATCCCATAGTGGCGGGGACTGAAGCTTTCTTT. Protein: CSARNPIVAGTEAFF.

In its sample, this clonotype was seen many times. The J gene is TRBJ2-3, the V gene TRBV10-3; D remains ambiguous. Germline CDR1 ENHRY, CDR2 SYGVKD. V lost 6 bases, J lost 4 bases, and 8 bases lay in between. This CDR3 comprises 12 residues. CDR3 in amino acids: CAISSGSDTQYF. The CDR3 nucleotides read TGTGCCATCAGCTCTGGATCAGATACGCAGTATTTT.

There are many counts of this clonotype. The V and J genes are TRBV20-1 and TRBJ2-3; D remains unclear. The CDR3 extends over 12 amino acids. Germline loops: CDR1 DFQATT, CDR2 SNEGSKA (reference sequence). Trimming cost V 6 bases and J 7 bases, with 14 bases left between them. The CDR3 region has the DNA TGCAGTGCAACAAAGACGGGCAATACGCAGTATTTT. This translates into CSATKTGNTQYF.

There are many counts of this clonotype. J is TRBJ2-3 and V is TRBV12-3 or TRBV12-4, with 10 nucleotides matching TRBD2. There are 15 residues in the CDR3. V was clipped by 5 bases and J by 5 bases; unmatched bases: 7. CDR3 sequence (DNA): TGTGCCAGCAGTCCAGCGGGGGGGGCAGTAGATACGCAGTATTTT. Protein: CASSPAGGAVDTQYF.

This clonotype has only a few counts. The chain links TRBV27 to TRBJ1-5; 7 bases are a match to TRBD1. The CDR3 length is 15 residues. The germline CDR1 and CDR2 sequences are MNHEY and SMNVEV (reference sequence). V was clipped by 0 bases and J by 6 bases; unmatched bases: 5. CDR3 in DNA: TGTGCCAGCAGTTTATCTCCAGGGGGGATTCAGCCCCAGCATTTT. Protein product: CASSLSPGGIQPQHF.

This clonotype was counted many times. This CDR3 reads CASSLISGWGGVNTEAFF. DNA for the CDR3: TGTGCCAGCAGCTTAATATCAGGGTGGGGTGGGGTGAACACTGAAGCTTTCTTT. The V gene is TRBV7-8, the J gene TRBJ1-1, with a possible D match to TRBD1 (5 bases). The ends were cut back, 2 bases at V and 0 bases at J, with 19 bases in the middle. This CDR3 contains 18 residues. Germline V gene sequence: CDR1 SGHVS, CDR2 FQNEAQ.

This clonotype has at least ten counts. This sequence joins TRBV5-1 and TRBJ2-1; no definite D call. Trimming cost V 0 bases and J 1 base, with 8 bases left between them. The CDR3 length is 15 residues. The germline gives CDR1 SGHRS, CDR2 YFSETQ. The CDR3 reads CASSLVVRSYNEQFF. Here the CDR3 DNA reads TGCGCCAGCAGCTTGGTTGTTCGGTCCTACAATGAGCAGTTCTTC.

This chain links TRBV20-1 with TRBJ2-2; D may correspond to TRBD1 or TRBD2 (5 bases each). Germline V gives CDR1 DFQATT, CDR2 SNEGSKA (reference sequence). CDR3 length: 15 amino acids. Trimming stripped 6 bases from V and 5 bases from J, with 19 bases between. CDR3 coding DNA: TGCAGTGCCCAAGCGTCGGGGACCCCGACCGGGGAGCTGTTTTTT. It codes for CSAQASGTPTGELFF.

This clonotype was recorded at least ten times. The chain joins TRBV28 to TRBJ1-1; D gene unclear. The V end lost 5 bases, the J end lost 5 bases, and 18 bases lay between the germline ends. Germline CDR1 is MDHEN and CDR2 is SYDVKM. The CDR3 is 15 amino acids. The CDR3: CASSGTTGRRTEAFF. The CDR3 DNA reads TGTGCCAGCAGTGGAACGACGGGGAGGCGAACTGAAGCTTTCTTT.

A single count supports this clonotype. The chain links TRBV29-1 to TRBJ2-7, with 11 bases matching TRBD1. Germline CDR1 is SQVTM and CDR2 is ANQGSEA. The CDR3 runs 14 residues. Trimming at V came to 3 bases and at J to 2 bases, leaving 3 bases not matched to a gene. The CDR3 DNA is TGCAGCGTTGACGGGGACAGGGGGACCTACGAGCAGTACTTC. Protein product: CSVDGDRGTYEQYF.

Many counts were recorded for this clonotype. The rearrangement links TRBV20-1 to TRBJ2-7, with TRBD1 matching over 8 bases. CDR3 size: 13 residues. CDR1 DFQATT and CDR2 SNEGSKA come from the germline V gene (reference sequence). After removal of 2 bases from V and 3 bases from J, the junction contained 3 bases not matched to a gene. The CDR3 reads CSARRRGLYEQYF. The CDR3 nucleotides are TGCAGTGCTAGACGCAGGGGGCTCTACGAGCAGTACTTC.

This clonotype was seen at least ten times. J is TRBJ1-1 and V is TRBV28; D remains ambiguous. Trimming removed 8 bases from V and 4 bases from J, with 17 bases in between. Germline V gene lookup returns CDR1 MDHEN and CDR2 SYDVKM. The CDR3 sequence is 14 residues long. The CDR3 nucleotides are TGTGCCAGCCGCGTAGGGTATGGTACCACTGAAGCTTTCTTT. It codes for CASRVGYGTTEAFF.

Comment on this clonotype: A clone one base away is much larger, so this may be a read error. The gene calls are TRBV5-1 and TRBJ1-3; tentatively, D is TRBD1 (5 bases). CDR3 length: 15 amino acids. Germline V CDR1 and CDR2: SGHRS, YFSETQ. Trimming removed 5 bases from V and 4 bases from J, with 16 bases in between. The CDR3 here is CASSPRGLSGNTIYF. For the CDR3, the DNA is TGCGCCAGCAGTCCGAGGGGCCTCTCGGGAAACACCATATATTTT. The full variable domain, in which reference TRBV5-1 and TRBJ1-3 provide the parts outside the CDR3, is KAGVTQTPRYLIKTRGQQVTLSCSPISGHRSVSWYQQTPGQGLQFLFEYFSETQRNKGNFPGRFSGRQFSNSRSEMNVSTLELGDSALYLCASSPRGLSGNTIYFGEGSWLTVV.

This clonotype was seen ten or more times. This chain connects TRBV25-1 to TRBJ2-1; no firm D call. The germline CDR1 and CDR2 sequences are MGHDK and SYGVNS. This CDR3 is 11 amino acids long. V was cut by 8 bases and J by 2 bases, with 4 bases left in between. The CDR3 here is CASSTYNEQFF. In DNA form, the CDR3 reads TGTGCCAGCTCCACCTACAATGAGCAGTTCTTC.

This clonotype was seen repeatedly, ten times or more. The chain couples TRBV7-9 to TRBJ2-7; the D gene could be TRBD1 or TRBD2 (5 bases each). The CDR3 is 14 residues long. Trimming took 3 bases from V and 6 from J, leaving 15 bases between them. Per the germline V gene, CDR1 is SEHNR and CDR2 is FQNEAQ (reference sequence). DNA of the CDR3: TGTGCCAGCAGCTTGGGGCGGGCTGGGACCGAGCAGTACTTC. Amino acid sequence: CASSLGRAGTEQYF.

The sample holds many counts of this clonotype. V and J are TRBV10-3 and TRBJ2-1; D not certain. The V end lost 10 bases, the J end lost 3 bases, and 7 bases lay between the germline ends. Germline CDR1 ENHRY, CDR2 SYGVKD. CDR3 length: 11 amino acids. The CDR3 bases are TGTGCCACCAGCGTCTACAATGAGCAGTTCTTC. Its protein is CATSVYNEQFF.

This clonotype was detected ten times or more. V gene TRBV7-9 combines with J gene TRBJ2-5; TRBD1 might be the D (5 bases). V lost 8 bases to trimming and J lost 1 base, with 17 bases between them. The CDR3 consists of 15 residues. From germline, CDR1 is SEHNR and CDR2 FQNEAQ (reference sequence). CDR3 DNA: TGTGCCAGCGCAACTCAGGGCCAACCCCAAGAGACCCAGTACTTC. This gives the protein CASATQGQPQETQYF.